The 18 T cell receptor beta chains in this list originate from one sample, sequenced in a study of blood T cell repertoires in COVID-19. The assay was immunoSEQ multiplex PCR, and TCRdb's table has in-frame clones only and misses some. The data contain 110,000 or so clones, over 65% of them singletons. The material sequenced was peripheral blood. All receptors come from a woman aged 40 to 50 with acute or convalescent COVID-19.

V is TRBV5-6 and J is TRBJ2-7, with 12 bases identical to TRBD2. Trimming at V came to 0 bases and at J to 5 bases, leaving 6 bases not matched to a gene. Germline CDR1 is SGHDT and CDR2 is YYEEEE. CDR3 size: 16 residues. In DNA, the CDR3 is TGTGCCAGCAGCTTGGGGATCCTAGCGGGGGGGAACGAGCAGTACTTC. It translates to CASSLGILAGGNEQYF.

This sequence joins TRBV10-1 and TRBJ1-2; D perhaps matches TRBD1 (5 bases). V was shortened by 2 bases and J by 5 bases, with 9 bases between the two germline ends. This CDR3 region has 13 residues. The germline V gene has CDR1 WNHNN and CDR2 SYGVQD (reference sequence). CDR3 residues: CASSENTGYGYTF. The DNA of the CDR3 is TGCGCCAGCAGTGAGAATACAGGATATGGCTACACCTTC.

By share, this clone ranks as medium-sized (0.01 to 0.1%). This chain joins TRBV7-2 and TRBJ2-1; D possibly corresponds to TRBD2 (6 bases). V was clipped by 5 bases and J by 3 bases, with 14 bases between them. Germline V gene data show CDR1 as SGHTA and CDR2 as FQGNSA. The CDR3 consists of 15 residues. The DNA for the CDR3 is TGTGCCAGCAGCCTTGGGGGGTTGCGCTACAATGAGCAGTTCTTC. The encoded protein is CASSLGGLRYNEQFF.

The CDR3 region has the DNA TGTGCCAGCAGCGTCACTTCACAGAGTCCCCAGCATTTT. Translating it yields CASSVTSQSPQHF. The genes are TRBV11-2 and TRBJ1-5, with D uncertain. The CDR3 consists of 13 residues. The V and J ends lost 5 bases and 10 bases respectively, with 15 bases between them. Germline V lookup: CDR1 SGHAT, CDR2 FQNNGV.

In DNA, the CDR3 is TGTGCCAGCATCAGGGACAGGAACAATGAGCAGTTCTTC. It yields the protein CASIRDRNNEQFF. This chain joins TRBV2 and TRBJ2-1, with 8 positions matching TRBD1. V lost 7 bases and J lost 5; bases outside the gene matches: 4. The germline V gene encodes CDR1 SNHLY and CDR2 FYNNEI. This CDR3 has 13 amino acids.

J is TRBJ1-2 and V is TRBV11-2; no firm D call. Trimming removed 4 bases at V and 3 bases at J, with 9 bases between. Germline values: CDR1 SGHAT, CDR2 FQNNGV. The CDR3 length is 13 residues. The CDR3: CASSWRGDYGYTF. The CDR3 DNA sequence: TGTGCCAGCAGCTGGCGGGGTGACTATGGCTACACCTTC.

This chain connects TRBV7-9 to TRBJ1-2; 8 bases are shared with TRBD1. The V and J ends lost 3 bases and 6 bases, in that order; junction bases with no gene match: 9. The CDR3 loop spans 15 amino acids. Germline V gene lookup returns CDR1 SEHNR and CDR2 FQNEAQ (reference sequence). In nucleotides, the CDR3 is TGTGCCAGCAGCTTGGGAGGAACGACAGGGGATGGCTACACCTTC. The encoded protein is CASSLGGTTGDGYTF.

The genes are TRBV2 and TRBJ1-1; D is perhaps TRBD1 (5 bases). The germline V gene has CDR1 SNHLY and CDR2 FYNNEI. The V end was cut by 4 bases, the J end by 5 bases, with 11 bases between. The CDR3 spans 13 residues. CDR3 nucleotide sequence: TGTGCCAGCAGTGTGTTCGGGGGGACTGAAGCTTTCTTT. As protein: CASSVFGGTEAFF.

CDR3 sequence reads: CASTLGAGYGYTF. The CDR3 DNA reads as TGTGCCAGCACTCTGGGCGCGGGGTATGGCTACACCTTC. This chain links TRBV27 with TRBJ1-2; D call uncertain. The CDR3 covers 13 residues. CDR1 is MNHEY and CDR2 is SMNVEV in the germline V gene (reference sequence). V dropped 7 bases and J dropped 5 bases, with 14 bases sitting between them.

This chain links TRBV29-1 with TRBJ2-2; weak D call: TRBD1 (6 bases). The germline V gene has CDR1 SQVTM and CDR2 ANQGSEA. The germline V and J ends were trimmed by 5 bases and 1 base, with 11 bases remaining between them. The CDR3 is 14 amino acids. CDR3 sequence reads: CSVRGQKNTGELFF. In DNA, the CDR3 is TGCAGCGTTCGAGGACAGAAGAACACCGGGGAGCTGTTTTTT.

This rearrangement joins TRBV5-4 to TRBJ1-4, with 9 bases that match TRBD1. The CDR3 runs to 15 residues. Germline loops: CDR1 SGHNT, CDR2 YYREEE (reference sequence). Trimming removed 4 bases from V and 8 bases from J; junction bases left unmatched: 9. The DNA for the CDR3 is TGTGCCAGCAGCCCCGACGGGGGACAGGGCGAAAAACTGTTTTTT. This sequence encodes CASSPDGGQGEKLFF.

The chain links TRBV11-2 to TRBJ2-3; 8 bases fit TRBD2. Germline V lookup: CDR1 SGHAT, CDR2 FQNNGV. The CDR3 consists of 16 residues. The ends lost 4 bases at V and 3 bases at J; junction bases unmatched: 9. The CDR3 spells CASSSVAGLGTDTQYF. Here the CDR3 DNA reads TGTGCCAGCAGCTCCGTAGCGGGGCTAGGTACAGATACGCAGTATTTT.

The sample holds one count of this clone. This chain links TRBV13 with TRBJ2-2; a weak D match, TRBD1 (6 bases). Germline CDR1 is PRHDT and CDR2 is FYEKMQ (reference sequence). V lost 0 bases and J 7 bases, leaving 12 bases between the germline ends. The CDR3 contains 15 residues. The DNA for the CDR3 is TGTGCCAGCAGCTTAGGCCAGGGGTGGAGCGGGGAGCTGTTTTTT. As protein: CASSLGQGWSGELFF.

The chain uses TRBV12-5 and TRBJ2-7; no clear D. The germline V gene encodes CDR1 LGHNT and CDR2 FRNRAP. This CDR3 contains 14 residues. The ends were cut back, 7 bases at V and 2 bases at J, with 15 bases in the middle. CDR3 sequence reads: CASAPPLATYEQYF. DNA of the CDR3: TGTGCTAGTGCCCCCCCCTTAGCCACCTACGAGCAGTACTTC.

The chain joins TRBV7-6 to TRBJ2-3; TRBD2 agrees at 9 bases. V was pared by 5 bases and J by 2 bases, with 5 bases of the junction left unmatched. Germline CDR1 SGHVS, CDR2 FNYEAQ. This CDR3 spans 15 amino acids. The CDR3 protein is CASSISSGDTDTQYF. CDR3 sequence (DNA): TGTGCCAGCAGCATCTCTAGCGGGGACACAGATACGCAGTATTTT.

The chain links TRBV11-2 to TRBJ2-7; 7 bases are a match to TRBD1. Trimming took 6 bases from V and 2 from J; bases not matched to a gene: 16. The germline V gene has CDR1 SGHAT and CDR2 FQNNGV. This CDR3 has 17 residues. The CDR3 loop is CASSPNRAGGFTYEQYF. The CDR3 DNA follows: TGTGCCAGCAGTCCCAACAGGGCAGGGGGATTCACCTACGAGCAGTACTTC.

This chain's CDR3 is CASSPQVRTEKAFF. The CDR3 DNA is TGCGCCAGCAGCCCACAAGTAAGGACAGAAAAAGCTTTCTTT. This chain joins TRBV4-1 and TRBJ1-1; maybe TRBD1 (6 bases). V lost 4 bases to trimming and J lost 9 bases, with 18 bases between them. The CDR3 totals 14 residues. CDR1 MGHRA and CDR2 YSYEKL come from the germline V gene.

The chain couples TRBV3-1 (or the pseudogene TRBV3-2) to TRBJ1-5; 8 bases line up with TRBD1. The CDR3 contains 16 residues. Germline-derived CDR1 and CDR2 are LGHDT and YNNKEL (reference sequence). V was pared by 1 base and J by 6 bases, with 8 bases of the junction left unmatched. CDR3 DNA sequence: TGTGCCAGCAGCCAAGCATATAGACAGGGGTCTCAGCCCCAGCATTTT. Protein: CASSQAYRQGSQPQHF.